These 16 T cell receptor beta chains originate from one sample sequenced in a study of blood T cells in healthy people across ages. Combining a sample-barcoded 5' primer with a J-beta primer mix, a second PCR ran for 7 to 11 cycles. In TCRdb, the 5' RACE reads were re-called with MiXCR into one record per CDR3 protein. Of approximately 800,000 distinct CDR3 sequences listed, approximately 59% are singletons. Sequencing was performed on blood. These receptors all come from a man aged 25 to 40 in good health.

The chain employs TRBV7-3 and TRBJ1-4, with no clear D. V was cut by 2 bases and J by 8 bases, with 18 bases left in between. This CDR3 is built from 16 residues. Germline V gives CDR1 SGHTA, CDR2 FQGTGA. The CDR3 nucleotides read TGTGCCAGCAGCTTAGAAACAGTTCCCCGGTGGGAAAAACTGTTTTTT. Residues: CASSLETVPRWEKLFF.

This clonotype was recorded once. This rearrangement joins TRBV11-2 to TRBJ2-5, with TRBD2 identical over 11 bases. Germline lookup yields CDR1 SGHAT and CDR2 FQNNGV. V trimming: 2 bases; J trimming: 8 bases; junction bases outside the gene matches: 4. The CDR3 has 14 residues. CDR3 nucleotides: TGTGCCAGCAGCTTACTAGCGGGGGGCCCTACCCAGTACTTC. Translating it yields CASSLLAGGPTQYF. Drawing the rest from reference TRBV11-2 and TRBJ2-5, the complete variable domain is EAGVAQSPRYKIIEKRQSVAFWCNPISGHATLYWYQQILGQGPKLLIQFQNNGVVDDSQLPKDRFSAERLKGVDSTLKIQPAKLEDSAVYLCASSLLAGGPTQYFGPGTRLLVL.

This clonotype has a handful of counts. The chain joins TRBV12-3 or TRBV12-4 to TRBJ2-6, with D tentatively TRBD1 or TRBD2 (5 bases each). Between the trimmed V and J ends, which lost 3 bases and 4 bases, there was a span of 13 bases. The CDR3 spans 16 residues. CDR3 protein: CASSFSPGRGANVLTF. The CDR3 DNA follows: TGTGCCAGCAGTTTCAGCCCGGGGCGAGGGGCCAACGTCCTGACTTTC.

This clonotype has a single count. CDR3 in DNA: TGTGCCAGCAGTGAGGAGAGCAATCAGCCCCAGCATTTT. Protein product: CASSEESNQPQHF. The chain is built from TRBV2 and TRBJ1-5; D uncertain. The V gene's germline CDR1 is SNHLY and CDR2 FYNNEI. The V end was cut by 3 bases, the J end by 1 base, with 4 bases between. The CDR3 loop spans 13 amino acids.

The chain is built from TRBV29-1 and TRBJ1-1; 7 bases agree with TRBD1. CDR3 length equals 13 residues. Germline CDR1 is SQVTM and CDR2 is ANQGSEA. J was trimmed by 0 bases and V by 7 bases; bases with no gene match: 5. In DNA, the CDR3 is TGCAGCGCTCCACAGGGGATGAACACTGAAGCTTTCTTT. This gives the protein CSAPQGMNTEAFF. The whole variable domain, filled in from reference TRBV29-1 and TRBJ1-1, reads SAVISQKPSRDICQRGTSLTIQCQVDSQVTMMFWYRQQPGQSLTLIATANQGSEATYESGFVIDKFPISRPNLTFSTLTVSNMSPEDSSIYLCSAPQGMNTEAFFGQGTRLTVV.

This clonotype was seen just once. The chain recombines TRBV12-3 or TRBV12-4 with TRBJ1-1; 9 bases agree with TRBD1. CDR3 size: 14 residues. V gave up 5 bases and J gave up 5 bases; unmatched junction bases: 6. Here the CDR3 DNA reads TGTGCCAGCAGTACCACAGGGGGCAGTACTGAAGCTTTCTTT. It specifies CASSTTGGSTEAFF.

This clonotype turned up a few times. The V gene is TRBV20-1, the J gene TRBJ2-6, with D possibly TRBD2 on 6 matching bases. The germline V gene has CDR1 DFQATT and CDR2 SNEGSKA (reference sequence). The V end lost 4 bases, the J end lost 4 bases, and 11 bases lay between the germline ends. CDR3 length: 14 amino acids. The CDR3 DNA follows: TGCAGTGCTACCAGGGCGGGGGGGGCCAACGTCCTGACTTTC. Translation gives CSATRAGGANVLTF.

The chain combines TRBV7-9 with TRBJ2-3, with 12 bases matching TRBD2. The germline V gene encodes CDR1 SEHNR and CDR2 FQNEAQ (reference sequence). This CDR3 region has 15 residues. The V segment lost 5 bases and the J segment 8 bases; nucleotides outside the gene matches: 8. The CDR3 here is CASSERLAGDGTQYF. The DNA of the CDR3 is TGTGCCAGCAGCGAACGACTAGCGGGGGATGGTACGCAGTATTTT.

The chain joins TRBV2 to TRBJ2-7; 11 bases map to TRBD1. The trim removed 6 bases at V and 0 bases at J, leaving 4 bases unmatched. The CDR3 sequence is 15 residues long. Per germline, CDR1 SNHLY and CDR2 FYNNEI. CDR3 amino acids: CASREGQGGSYEQYF. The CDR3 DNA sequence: TGTGCCAGCAGGGAGGGACAGGGGGGCTCCTACGAGCAGTACTTC. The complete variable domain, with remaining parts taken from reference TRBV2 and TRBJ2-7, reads EPEVTQTPSHQVTQMGQEVILRCVPISNHLYFYWYRQILGQKVEFLVSFYNNEISEKSEIFDDQFSVERPDGSNFTLKIRSTKLEDSAMYFCASREGQGGSYEQYFGPGTRLTVT.

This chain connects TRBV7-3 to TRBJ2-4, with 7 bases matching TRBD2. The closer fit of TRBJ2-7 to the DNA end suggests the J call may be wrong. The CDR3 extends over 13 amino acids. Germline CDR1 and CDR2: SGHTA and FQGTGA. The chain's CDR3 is CASSSLAWNEQYF. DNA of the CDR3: TGTGCCAGCAGCTCACTAGCGTGGAACGAGCAGTACTTC.

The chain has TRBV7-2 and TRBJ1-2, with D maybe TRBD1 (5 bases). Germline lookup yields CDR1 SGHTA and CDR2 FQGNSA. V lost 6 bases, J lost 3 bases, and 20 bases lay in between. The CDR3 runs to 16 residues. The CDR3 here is CASRYPQGQRDYGYTF. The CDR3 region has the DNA TGTGCCAGCAGATACCCCCAGGGCCAGCGGGACTATGGCTACACCTTC. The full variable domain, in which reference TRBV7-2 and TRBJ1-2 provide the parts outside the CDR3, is GAGVSQSPSNKVTEKGKDVELRCDPISGHTALYWYRQSLGQGLEFLIYFQGNSAPDKSGLPSDRFSAERTGGSVSTLTIQRTQQEDSAVYLCASRYPQGQRDYGYTFGSGTRLTVV.

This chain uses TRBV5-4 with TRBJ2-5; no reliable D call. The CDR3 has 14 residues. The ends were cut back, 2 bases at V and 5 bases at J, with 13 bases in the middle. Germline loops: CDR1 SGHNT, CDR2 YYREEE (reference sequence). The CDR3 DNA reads TGTGCCAGCAGCTTTAGAACAACCGGGGAGACCCAGTACTTC. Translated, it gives CASSFRTTGETQYF. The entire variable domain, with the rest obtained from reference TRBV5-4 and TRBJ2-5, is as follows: ETGVTQSPTHLIKTRGQQVTLRCSSQSGHNTVSWYQQALGQGPQFIFQYYREEENGRGNFPPRFSGLQFPNYSSELNVNALELDDSALYLCASSFRTTGETQYFGPGTRLLVL.

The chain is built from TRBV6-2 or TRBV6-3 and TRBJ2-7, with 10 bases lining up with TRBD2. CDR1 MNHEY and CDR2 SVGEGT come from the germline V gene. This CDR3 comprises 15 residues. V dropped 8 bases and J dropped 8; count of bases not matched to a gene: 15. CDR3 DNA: TGTGCCAGCTGTGCTGGGACTAGCGAACCCTCCCAGCAGTACTTC. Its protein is CASCAGTSEPSQQYF.

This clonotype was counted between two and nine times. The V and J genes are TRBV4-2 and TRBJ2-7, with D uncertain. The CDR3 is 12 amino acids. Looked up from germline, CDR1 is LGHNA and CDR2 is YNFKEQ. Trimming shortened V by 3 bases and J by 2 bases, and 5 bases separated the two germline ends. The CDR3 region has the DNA TGTGCCAGCAGCCACGAAACCTACGAGCAGTACTTC. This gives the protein CASSHETYEQYF.

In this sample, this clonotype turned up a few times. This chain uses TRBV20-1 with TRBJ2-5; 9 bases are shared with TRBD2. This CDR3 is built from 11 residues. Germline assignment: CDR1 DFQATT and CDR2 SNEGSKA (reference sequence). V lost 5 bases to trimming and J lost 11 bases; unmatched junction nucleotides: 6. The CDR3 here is CSAELAGEQYF. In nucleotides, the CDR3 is TGCAGTGCTGAACTAGCGGGTGAGCAGTACTTC.

As DNA, the CDR3 is TGTGCCAGCCACCAGACAGATCACTACGAGCAGTACTTC. Amino acid sequence: CASHQTDHYEQYF. The chain joins TRBV25-1 to TRBJ2-7; D might be TRBD1 (5 bases). Germline V gene sequence: CDR1 MGHDK, CDR2 SYGVNS. The V and J ends lost 8 bases and 3 bases respectively, with 14 bases between them. The length of the CDR3 is 13 residues.